This T cell receptor beta chain derives from a study of T cell repertoires and HLA-DP antigens. For the study at large: One alloantigen had ten groove amino acid differences from self, the other one. The donors, ranging 18-to-29 to 60-to-69 years, included a couple of males and one female. General observations from the study: A non-physiological HeLa system presented antigen to total CD4+ responders. Average cumulative frequency of previously undetected clones was approximately 34% against one allele and less than 60% against the other.

In germline, CDR1 is SGHKS, CDR2 YYEKEE (reference sequence). The CDR3 extends over 15 amino acids. V lost 4 bases, J lost 4 bases, and 14 bases lay in between. Points on this clone: Its matching antigen is unknown.

Sequenced by immunoSEQ multiplex PCR; TCRdb stores in-frame clones only, minus some. In the table there are some 120,000 clones, around 93% of which are singletons. This chain connects TRBV5-5 to TRBJ2-2; TRBD2 is a possible D gene (7 bases). The sequenced sample was CD4+ T cells from PBMCs. This TCR came from a young woman in good health and CMV-seronegative. CDR3 in amino acids: CASSTGGLSTGELFF. Here the CDR3 DNA reads TGTGCCAGCAGCACCGGGGGGCTAAGCACCGGGGAGCTGTTTTTT.